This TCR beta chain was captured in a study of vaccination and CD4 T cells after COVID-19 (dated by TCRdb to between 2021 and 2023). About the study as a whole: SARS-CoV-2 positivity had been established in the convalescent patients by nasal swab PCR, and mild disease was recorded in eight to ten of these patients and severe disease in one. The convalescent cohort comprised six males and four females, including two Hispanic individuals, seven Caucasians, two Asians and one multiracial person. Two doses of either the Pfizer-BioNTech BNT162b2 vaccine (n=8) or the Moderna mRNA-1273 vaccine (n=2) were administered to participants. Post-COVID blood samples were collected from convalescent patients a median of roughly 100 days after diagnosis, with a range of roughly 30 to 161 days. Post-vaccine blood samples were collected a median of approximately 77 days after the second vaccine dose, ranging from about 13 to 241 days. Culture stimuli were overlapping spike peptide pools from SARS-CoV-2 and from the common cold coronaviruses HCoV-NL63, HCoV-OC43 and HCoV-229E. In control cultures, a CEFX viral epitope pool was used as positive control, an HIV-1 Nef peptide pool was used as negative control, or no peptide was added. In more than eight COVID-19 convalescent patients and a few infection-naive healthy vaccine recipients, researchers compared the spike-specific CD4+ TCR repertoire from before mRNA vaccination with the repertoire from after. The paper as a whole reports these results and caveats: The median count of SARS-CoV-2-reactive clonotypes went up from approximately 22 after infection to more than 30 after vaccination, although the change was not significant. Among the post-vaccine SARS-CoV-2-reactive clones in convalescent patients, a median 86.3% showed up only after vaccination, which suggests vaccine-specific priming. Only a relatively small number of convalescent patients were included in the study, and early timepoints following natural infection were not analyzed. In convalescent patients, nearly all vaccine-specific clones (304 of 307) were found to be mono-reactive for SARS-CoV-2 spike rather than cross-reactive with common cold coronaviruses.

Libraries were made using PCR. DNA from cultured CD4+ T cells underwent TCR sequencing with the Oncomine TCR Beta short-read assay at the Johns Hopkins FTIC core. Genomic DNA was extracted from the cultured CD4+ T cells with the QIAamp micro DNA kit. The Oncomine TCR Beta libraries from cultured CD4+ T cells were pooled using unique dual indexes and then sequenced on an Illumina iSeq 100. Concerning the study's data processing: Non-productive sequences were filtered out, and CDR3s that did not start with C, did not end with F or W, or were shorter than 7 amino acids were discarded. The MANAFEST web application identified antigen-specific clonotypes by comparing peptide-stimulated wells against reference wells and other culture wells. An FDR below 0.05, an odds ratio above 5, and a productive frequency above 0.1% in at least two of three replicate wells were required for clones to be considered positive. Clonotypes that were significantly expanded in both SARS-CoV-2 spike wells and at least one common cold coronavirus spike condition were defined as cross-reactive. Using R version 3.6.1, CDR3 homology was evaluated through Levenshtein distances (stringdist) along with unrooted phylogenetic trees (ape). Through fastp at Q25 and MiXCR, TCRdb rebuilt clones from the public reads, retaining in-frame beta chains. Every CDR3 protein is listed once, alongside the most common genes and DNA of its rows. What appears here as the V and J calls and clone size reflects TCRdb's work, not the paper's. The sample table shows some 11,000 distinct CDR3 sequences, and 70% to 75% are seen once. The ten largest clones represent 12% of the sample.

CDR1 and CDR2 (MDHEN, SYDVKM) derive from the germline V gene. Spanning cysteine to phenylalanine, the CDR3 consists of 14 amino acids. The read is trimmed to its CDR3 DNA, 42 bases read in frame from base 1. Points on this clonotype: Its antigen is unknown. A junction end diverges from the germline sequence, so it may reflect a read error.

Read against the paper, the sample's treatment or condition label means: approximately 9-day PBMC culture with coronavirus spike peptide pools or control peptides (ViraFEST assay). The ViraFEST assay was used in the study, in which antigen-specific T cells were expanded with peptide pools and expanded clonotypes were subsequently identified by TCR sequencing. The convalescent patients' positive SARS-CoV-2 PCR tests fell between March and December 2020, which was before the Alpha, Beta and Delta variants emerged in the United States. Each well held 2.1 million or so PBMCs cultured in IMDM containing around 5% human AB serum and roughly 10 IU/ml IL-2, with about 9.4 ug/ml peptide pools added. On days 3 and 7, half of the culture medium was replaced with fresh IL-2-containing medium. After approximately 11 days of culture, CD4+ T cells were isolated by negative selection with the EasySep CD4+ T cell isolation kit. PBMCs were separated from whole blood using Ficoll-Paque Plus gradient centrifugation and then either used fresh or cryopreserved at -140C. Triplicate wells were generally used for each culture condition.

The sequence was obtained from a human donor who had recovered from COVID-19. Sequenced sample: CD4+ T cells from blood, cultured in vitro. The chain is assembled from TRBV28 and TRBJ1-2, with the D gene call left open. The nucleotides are TGTGCCGGCAGCATCGAGTTTTTAGCGTATGGCTACACCTTC. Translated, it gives CAGSIEFLAYGYTF.